The next 27 T cell receptor beta chains were all read from a single sample in a study of blood T cell repertoires in COVID-19. Assay: immunoSEQ multiplex PCR; the TCRdb copy retains only in-frame clones and omits some. The data hold about 160,000 clones, with 80% to 90% observed a single time. The sample taken for sequencing was peripheral blood. The receptor source for this set is a man aged 35-49 years with acute or convalescent COVID-19.

This chain links TRBV2 with TRBJ2-1, with a possible D match to TRBD1 (6 bases). V gave up 7 bases and J gave up 8 bases, with 12 bases separating them. The CDR3 is 12 amino acids. The germline V gene encodes CDR1 SNHLY and CDR2 FYNNEI. CDR3 loop: CASNTGFDEQFF. CDR3 sequence (DNA): TGTGCCAGCAATACAGGGTTTGATGAGCAGTTCTTC.

This clone appeared once. The V gene is TRBV5-5, the J gene TRBJ2-7; D possibly corresponds to TRBD1 (5 bases). Per germline, CDR1 SGHKS and CDR2 YYEKEE (reference sequence). V was pared by 2 bases and J by 7 bases, with 16 bases between. This CDR3 has 14 residues. CDR3 amino acids: CASSLDGSSGEQYF. The DNA of the CDR3 is TGTGCCAGCAGCTTAGACGGTAGTTCAGGGGAGCAGTACTTC. Looking up the rest from reference TRBV5-5 and TRBJ2-7 gives the full variable domain: DAGVTQSPTHLIKTRGQQVTLRCSPISGHKSVSWYQQVLGQGPQFIFQYYEKEERGRGNFPDRFSARQFPNYSSELNVNALLLGDSALYLCASSLDGSSGEQYFGPGTRLTVT.

The chain's CDR3 is CASSQEDRVSGNTIYF. DNA for the CDR3: TGTGCCAGCAGCCAAGAAGACAGGGTCTCTGGAAACACCATATATTTT. This chain connects TRBV3-1 (or the pseudogene TRBV3-2) to TRBJ1-3; 7 bases fit TRBD1. Per germline, CDR1 LGHDT and CDR2 YNNKEL (reference sequence). The CDR3 totals 16 residues. V gave up 0 bases and J gave up 0 bases; unmatched junction bases: 2.

This chain links TRBV7-2 with TRBJ1-2, with TRBD1 matching over 7 bases. The CDR3 is made up of 14 amino acids. Germline V lookup: CDR1 SGHTA, CDR2 FQGNSA. J was trimmed by 4 bases and V by 5 bases; bases with no gene match: 7. As DNA, the CDR3 is TGTGCCAGCAGCCCAGACAGGGCTGGCTATGGCTACACCTTC. It specifies CASSPDRAGYGYTF.

V usage is TRBV28 and J usage is TRBJ1-4; 8 nucleotides match TRBD1. Germline V gives CDR1 MDHEN, CDR2 SYDVKM. J lost 5 bases, V lost 3 bases, and 2 bases had no gene match. CDR3 length: 14 amino acids. CDR3 sequence: CASSLWDRNEKLFF. CDR3 nucleotides: TGTGCCAGCAGTTTGTGGGACAGGAATGAAAAACTGTTTTTT.

The chain employs TRBV3-1 (or the pseudogene TRBV3-2) and TRBJ2-5; 7 bases map to TRBD2. The CDR3 sequence is 15 residues long. Germline V CDR1 and CDR2: LGHDT, YNNKEL (reference sequence). With V trimmed by 4 bases and J by 7 bases, 12 bases remained unmatched. CDR3 protein: CASSLASGSWGTQYF. The CDR3 nucleotides are TGTGCCAGCAGCCTGGCTAGCGGATCCTGGGGGACCCAGTACTTC.

This clone appeared a few times. The chain couples TRBV5-6 to TRBJ2-1, with 11 bases fitting TRBD2. This CDR3 has 15 residues. The V segment lost 1 base and the J segment 8 bases; nucleotides outside the gene matches: 5. Germline-derived CDR1 and CDR2 are SGHDT and YYEEEE. In nucleotides, the CDR3 is TGTGCCAGCAGCTTGCTTAGCGGGGGGGTGGATGAGCAGTTCTTC. Protein: CASSLLSGGVDEQFF.

This chain links TRBV18 with TRBJ2-7; 9 bases align to TRBD2. V shed 3 bases and J 1 base; nucleotides not matched to a gene: 10. Germline V CDR1 and CDR2: KGHSH, LQKENI. There are 17 residues in the CDR3. In DNA, the CDR3 is TGTGCCAGCTCACCTTACTATAGCGGGGGAGCGTCCTACGAGCAGTACTTC. It specifies CASSPYYSGGASYEQYF.

The V call is TRBV3-1 (or the pseudogene TRBV3-2), the J call TRBJ2-5; possible D gene TRBD1, 5 bases. CDR3 length equals 14 residues. From germline, CDR1 is LGHDT and CDR2 YNNKEL (reference sequence). Trimming pared 1 base from V and 5 bases from J, leaving 11 bases between. The CDR3 bases are TGTGCCAGCAGCCAAGGGAAGGGGCTTGAGACCCAGTACTTC. Amino acid sequence: CASSQGKGLETQYF.

The CDR3 protein is CASSSRGSNTEAFF. CDR3 DNA: TGTGCCAGCAGTTCCCGGGGAAGTAACACTGAAGCTTTCTTT. V and J are TRBV27 and TRBJ1-1, with unresolved D. Germline V CDR1 and CDR2: MNHEY, SMNVEV (reference sequence). Trimming removed 4 bases from V and 2 bases from J, with 11 bases in between. The CDR3 runs 14 residues.

This clone occurred a few times. This sequence joins TRBV25-1 and TRBJ1-6, with 7 bases lining up with TRBD1. CDR3 size: 12 residues. Germline CDR1 MGHDK, CDR2 SYGVNS. The junction had 5 bases not matched to a gene; V was cut back by 9 bases and J by 9 bases. The CDR3 DNA follows: TGTGCCAGTTCTCAGGGGGGTTCACCCCTCCACTTT. It specifies CASSQGGSPLHF.

As concerns this clone: Other DNA sequences in this sample translate to the same CDR3. The J gene is TRBJ2-1, the V gene TRBV10-3; D is possibly TRBD2 (6 bases). The V end was cut by 4 bases, the J end by 6 bases, with 22 bases between. This CDR3 is 17 amino acids long. Germline V lookup: CDR1 ENHRY, CDR2 SYGVKD. In DNA, the CDR3 is TGTGCCATCAGTGCTTCAGTTGGGACCGGAGGGTCCAATGAGCAGTTCTTC. This sequence encodes CAISASVGTGGSNEQFF.

In regard to this clone: In the same sample, other DNA sequences code for this CDR3. The V call is TRBV11-2, the J call TRBJ2-1; 8 bases agree with TRBD2. There are 14 residues in the CDR3. In germline, CDR1 is SGHAT, CDR2 FQNNGV. V lost 1 base to trimming and J lost 4 bases; unmatched junction nucleotides: 0. The CDR3 nucleotides are TGTGCCAGCAGCTTAGCGGGGGGGTACAATGAGCAGTTCTTC. Its translation is CASSLAGGYNEQFF.

The chain joins TRBV30 to TRBJ1-2; D ambiguous. This CDR3 spans 11 amino acids. V lost 6 bases, J lost 8 bases, and 13 bases lay in between. Germline CDR1 and CDR2: GTSNPN and SVGIG (reference sequence). CDR3 in amino acids: CACLRGRGYTF. DNA for the CDR3: TGTGCCTGCCTCCGAGGGAGAGGCTACACCTTC.

The chain joins TRBV7-2 to TRBJ1-2, with D unclear. Germline CDR1 reads SGHTA; CDR2 reads FQGNSA. With 4 bases removed from V and 2 bases from J, the gap between germline ends came to 11 bases. CDR3 length: 14 amino acids. In DNA, the CDR3 is TGTGCCAGCAGCTCCACCACAGTAAACTATGGCTACACCTTC. Residues: CASSSTTVNYGYTF.

The chain combines TRBV12-3 or TRBV12-4 with TRBJ1-1; D not certain. V was clipped by 3 bases and J by 0 bases, with 5 bases between them. CDR3 length: 13 residues. The DNA of the CDR3 is TGTGCCAGCAGTTTGCAGGTGAACACTGAAGCTTTCTTT. This encodes CASSLQVNTEAFF.

The chain joins TRBV3-1 (or the pseudogene TRBV3-2) to TRBJ1-2; D unresolved. There are 15 residues in the CDR3. The germline gives CDR1 LGHDT, CDR2 YNNKEL (reference sequence). V was pared by 0 bases and J by 4 bases, with 12 bases between. DNA for the CDR3: TGTGCCAGCAGCCAAGATCCCGGTGGAGGCTATGGCTACACCTTC. Translating gives CASSQDPGGGYGYTF.

The chain has TRBV28 and TRBJ1-4; 12 nucleotides match TRBD1. The CDR3 has 16 residues. Trimming cost V 5 bases and J 0 bases; bases outside gene matches: 1. Germline loops: CDR1 MDHEN, CDR2 SYDVKM. The CDR3: CASSGTGGATNEKLFF. In DNA, the CDR3 is TGTGCCAGCAGTGGGACAGGGGGCGCAACTAATGAAAAACTGTTTTTT.

A few counts support this clone. The gene calls are TRBV7-9 and TRBJ1-2; D remains ambiguous. Germline V gene data show CDR1 as SEHNR and CDR2 as FQNEAQ (reference sequence). With 7 bases removed from V and 1 base from J, the gap between germline ends came to 10 bases. The CDR3 totals 13 residues. CDR3 DNA sequence: TGTGCCAGCACCCGCGGTCTTAACTATGGCTACACCTTC. Protein product: CASTRGLNYGYTF.

This chain joins TRBV7-9 and TRBJ1-2, with TRBD1 matching 8 bases. The CDR3 covers 16 residues. Germline CDR1 SEHNR, CDR2 FQNEAQ (reference sequence). With 2 bases clipped from V and 4 bases from J, the junction kept 9 bases outside the gene matches. CDR3 in amino acids: CASSLIPDRAGYGYTF. The CDR3 DNA sequence: TGTGCCAGCAGCTTAATCCCGGACAGGGCGGGCTATGGCTACACCTTC.

The chain joins TRBV19 to TRBJ1-2, with unresolved D. Germline lookup yields CDR1 LNHDA and CDR2 SQIVND (reference sequence). V was trimmed by 3 bases and J by 4 bases, leaving 15 bases between them. This CDR3 comprises 15 residues. The CDR3 coding sequence is TGTGCCAGTAGTATCGCGGGTTCAGGCCTCTATGGCTACACCTTC. Translating it yields CASSIAGSGLYGYTF.

The V and J genes are TRBV18 and TRBJ2-3, with D maybe TRBD2 (6 bases). Trimming left V 3 bases short and J 4 bases short, with 8 bases between. Germline V gene sequence: CDR1 KGHSH, CDR2 LQKENI. CDR3 length: 13 amino acids. The CDR3, as DNA: TGTGCCAGCTCACCTGGCGGGGCAGATACGCAGTATTTT. Residues: CASSPGGADTQYF.

This sequence joins TRBV7-3 and TRBJ1-2; TRBD1 aligns across 7 bases. V lost 5 bases and J lost 5; bases outside the gene matches: 5. From germline, CDR1 is SGHTA and CDR2 FQGTGA. CDR3 length equals 13 residues. CDR3 loop: CASSLGQYYGYTF. Written as DNA, the CDR3 is TGTGCCAGCAGCCTGGGACAGTATTATGGCTACACCTTC.

V gene TRBV12-3 or TRBV12-4 combines with J gene TRBJ1-1; D unclear. V lost 6 bases, J lost 3 bases, and 11 bases lay in between. This CDR3 contains 13 residues. The chain's CDR3 is CASSPPRDTEAFF. CDR3 DNA: TGTGCCAGCAGCCCCCCGAGGGACACTGAAGCTTTCTTT.

The chain has TRBV4-1 and TRBJ1-1; 8 nucleotides match TRBD1. The CDR3 runs to 15 residues. V trimming: 0 bases; J trimming: 5 bases; junction bases outside the gene matches: 5. Per germline, CDR1 MGHRA and CDR2 YSYEKL. The CDR3 spells CASSQEYRGVTEAFF. The CDR3 DNA follows: TGCGCCAGCAGCCAAGAATACAGGGGGGTGACTGAAGCTTTCTTT.

This clone was seen a handful of times. This chain links TRBV27 with TRBJ1-5; 7 positions agree with TRBD1. CDR1 and CDR2 from the germline V gene are MNHEY and SMNVEV (reference sequence). The junction had 8 bases not matched to a gene; V was cut back by 6 bases and J by 3 bases. This CDR3 has 15 amino acids. The CDR3 nucleotides are TGTGCCAGCAGACGAGAAGGGGGCTTCAATCAGCCCCAGCATTTT. Its protein product is CASRREGGFNQPQHF.

Only one count was recorded for this clone. The chain combines TRBV5-6 with TRBJ2-3; 7 bases align to TRBD2. Trimming took 5 bases from V and 6 from J; bases not matched to a gene: 3. This CDR3 contains 12 residues. Germline lookup yields CDR1 SGHDT and CDR2 YYEEEE. CDR3 loop: CASRTSDDTQYF. The DNA for the CDR3 is TGTGCCAGCAGAACTAGCGACGATACGCAGTATTTT.